The clone carrying this TCR beta chain was found many times. This sample was included in a study of read filtering for tumor transcriptome and immune sequencing. Trimming took off 8 bases at V and 3 bases at J, with 6 bases between the two ends. Germline-derived CDR1 and CDR2 are SQVTM and ANQGSEA. The CDR3 has 10 residues. From 350 to 500 ng of RNA, a library with molecular barcoded alpha/delta and beta/gamma adaptors was made. TCRdb processed the reads anew with MiXCR; each CDR3 protein has one entry. Of 30,000 to 40,000 distinct CDR3 sequences in the sample, approximately 15% were seen once. The specimen sequenced was a population of CD138-negative cells sorted from bone marrow. V usage is TRBV29-1 and J usage is TRBJ2-3; no reliable D call. The sequence was collected from a donor at least 40 years old with multiple myeloma. The CDR3 loop is CSTETDTQYF. The CDR3 coding sequence is TGCAGCACGGAGACAGATACGCAGTATTTT.